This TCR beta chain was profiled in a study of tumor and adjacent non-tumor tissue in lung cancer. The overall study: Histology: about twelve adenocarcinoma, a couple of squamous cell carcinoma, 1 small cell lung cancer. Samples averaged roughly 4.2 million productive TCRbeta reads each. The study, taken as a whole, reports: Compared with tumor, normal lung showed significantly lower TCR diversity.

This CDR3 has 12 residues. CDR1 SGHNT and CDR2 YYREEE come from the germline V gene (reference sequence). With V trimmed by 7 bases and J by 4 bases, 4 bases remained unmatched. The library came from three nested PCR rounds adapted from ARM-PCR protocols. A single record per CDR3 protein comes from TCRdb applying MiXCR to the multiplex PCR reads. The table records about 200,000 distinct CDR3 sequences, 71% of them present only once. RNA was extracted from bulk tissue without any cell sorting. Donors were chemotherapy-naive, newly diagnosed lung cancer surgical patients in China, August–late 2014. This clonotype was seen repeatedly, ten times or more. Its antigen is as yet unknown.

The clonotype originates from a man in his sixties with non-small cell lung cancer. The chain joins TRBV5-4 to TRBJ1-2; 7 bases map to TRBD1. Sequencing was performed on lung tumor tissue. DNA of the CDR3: TGTGCCAGCCAACAGGGGTCCTATGGCTACACCTTC. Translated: CASQQGSYGYTF.